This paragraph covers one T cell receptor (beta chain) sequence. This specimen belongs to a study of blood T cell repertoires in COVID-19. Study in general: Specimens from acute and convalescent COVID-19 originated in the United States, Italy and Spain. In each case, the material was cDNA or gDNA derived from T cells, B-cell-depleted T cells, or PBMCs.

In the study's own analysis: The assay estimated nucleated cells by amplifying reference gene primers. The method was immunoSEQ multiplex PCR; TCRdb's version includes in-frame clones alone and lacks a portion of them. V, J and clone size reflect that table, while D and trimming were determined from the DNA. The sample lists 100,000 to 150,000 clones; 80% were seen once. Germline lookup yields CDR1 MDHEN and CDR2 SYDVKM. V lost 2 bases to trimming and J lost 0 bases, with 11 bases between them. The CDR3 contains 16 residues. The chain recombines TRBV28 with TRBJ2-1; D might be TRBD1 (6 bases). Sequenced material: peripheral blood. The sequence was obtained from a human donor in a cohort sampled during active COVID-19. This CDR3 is CASSLDTGPSYNEQFF. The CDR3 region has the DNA TGTGCCAGCAGTTTAGACACAGGGCCCTCCTACAATGAGCAGTTCTTC. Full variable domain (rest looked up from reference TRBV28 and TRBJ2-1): DVKVTQSSRYLVKRTGEKVFLECVQDMDHENMFWYRQDPGLGLRLIYFSYDVKMKEKGDIPEGYSVSREKKERFSLILESASTNQTSMYLCASSLDTGPSYNEQFFGPGTRLTVL.